Listed below are T cell receptor beta chains from one sample, sequenced in a study of tumor-infiltrating lymphocytes in localized non-small cell lung cancer. This table comes from immunoSEQ multiplex PCR, and its TCRdb copy is limited to in-frame clones, with some not included. The sample carries 3,000 or so clones, about 60% recorded once. The sample consisted of uninvolved lung tissue not adjacent to the tumor. Receptors were obtained from a human donor with non-small cell lung cancer. CDR3s include the opening cysteine and the closing phenylalanine or tryptophan. The D gene is left open where the match is weak. Not all rows give a size; the values are once, few, many and, for expanded clones, a class.

>TRBJ1-5|-|TRBV6-6|-
CASRKRTDNQPQHF
TGTGCCAGCAGAAAACGGACGGACAATCAGCCCCAGCATTTT
>TRBJ1-5|-|TRBV2|TRBD1
CASSPGQDNQPQHF
TGTGCCAGCAGCCCCGGACAGGACAATCAGCCCCAGCATTTT
>TRBJ2-7|-|TRBV28|-
CASSSDSPYEQYF
TGTGCCAGCAGTTCTGACAGTCCCTACGAGCAGTACTTC
>TRBJ2-7|-|TRBV5-1|TRBD2
CASSLDAGGPQYEQYF
TGCGCCAGCAGCCTGGACGCGGGAGGGCCCCAATACGAGCAGTACTTC
>TRBJ2-7|large|TRBV11-2|-
CASSPRDPSYEQYF
TGTGCCAGCAGCCCCCGGGACCCATCCTACGAGCAGTACTTC
>TRBJ2-5|-|TRBV6-1|TRBD1
CASSEVTGAQETQYF
TGTGCCAGCAGTGAAGTGACAGGGGCTCAAGAGACCCAGTACTTC
>TRBJ2-7|once|TRBV7-7|TRBD2
CASSLARLAGEQYF
TGTGCTAGCAGCTTAGCGAGACTAGCGGGAGAGCAGTACTTC
>TRBJ2-3|-|TRBV9|-
CASSWQGTDTQYF
TGTGCCAGCAGCTGGCAGGGAACAGATACGCAGTATTTT
>TRBJ2-2|few|TRBV6-1|-
CASSEGEAVYTGELFF
TGTGCCAGCAGTGAAGGGGAGGCAGTTTACACCGGGGAGCTGTTTTTT
>TRBJ1-2|few|TRBV6-5|-
CASHSNYGYTF
TGTGCCAGCCATTCTAACTATGGCTACACCTTC
>TRBJ1-3|-|TRBV4-1|TRBD1
CASSLGQGTGNTIYF
TGCGCCAGCAGCCTCGGACAGGGGACGGGAAACACCATATATTTT
>TRBJ1-4|-|TRBV30|-
CAWSAGKEKLFF
TGTGCCTGGAGTGCAGGGAAGGAAAAACTGTTTTTT
>TRBJ1-2|-|TRBV30|-
CAGKVGTNYGYTF
TGTGCCGGGAAAGTAGGGACTAACTATGGCTACACCTTC
>TRBJ2-7|-|TRBV4-1|TRBD2
CASSQEGGEQYF
TGCGCCAGCAGCCAAGAGGGGGGGGAGCAGTACTTC
>TRBJ1-1|-|TRBV29-1|-
CSVEGNLREVNTEAFF
TGCAGCGTTGAAGGCAACCTCAGGGAAGTGAACACTGAAGCTTTCTTT
>TRBJ2-1|-|TRBV9|TRBD2
CASSVGSGNYNEQFF
TGTGCCAGCAGCGTCGGTAGCGGGAATTACAATGAGCAGTTCTTC
>TRBJ1-2|-|TRBV7-2|-
CASSERESRGYTF
TGTGCCAGCAGCGAACGGGAGAGTCGAGGCTACACCTTC
>TRBJ2-7|once|TRBV7-2|-
CASSPLGRDLSEQYF
TGTGCCAGCAGCCCCTTAGGCCGGGACCTGTCCGAGCAGTACTTC
>TRBJ1-1|-|TRBV20-1|-
CSARDPEAFF
TGCAGTGCTAGAGATCCTGAAGCTTTCTTT
>TRBJ2-5|-|TRBV9|TRBD2
CASSVGLAGGETQYF
TGTGCCAGCAGCGTAGGACTAGCGGGAGGCGAGACCCAGTACTTC
>TRBJ2-5|-|TRBV10-3|-
CAISESRETQYF
TGTGCCATCAGTGAGTCGAGGGAGACCCAGTACTTC
>TRBJ1-1|-|TRBV9|TRBD1
CASSPSGAPDRGRSAAEAFF
TGTGCCAGCAGCCCATCCGGTGCCCCGGACAGGGGGCGCTCAGCCGCTGAAGCTTTCTTT
>TRBJ2-7|few|TRBV6-6|-
CASSPLYEQYF
TGTGCCAGCAGTCCCCTCTACGAGCAGTACTTC
>TRBJ1-4|-|TRBV28|-
CASRPGPEEKLFF
TGTGCCAGCAGGCCGGGCCCCGAAGAAAAACTGTTTTTT
>TRBJ2-1|-|TRBV7-8|-
CASSLGERNEQFF
TGTGCCAGCAGCTTAGGGGAGCGCAATGAGCAGTTCTTC
>TRBJ2-1|-|TRBV20-1|-
CSSGLYNEQFF
TGCAGCTCGGGACTTTACAATGAGCAGTTCTTC
>TRBJ2-3|-|TRBV6-1|TRBD2
CASSLTSGSTDTQYF
TGTGCCAGCAGCCTTACTAGCGGGAGCACAGATACGCAGTATTTT
>TRBJ2-7|few|TRBV6-6|TRBD1
CASSSRDSSYEQYF
TGTGCCAGCAGTTCCCGGGACAGCTCCTACGAGCAGTACTTC